The entry that follows covers one TCR beta chain sequence. The specificity of this receptor is unknown. No much larger clonotype is one base removed from it; base qualities were not supplied. V is clipped by 6 bases and J by 3 bases, and the sequence between their germline boundaries is 18 bases long. From cysteine to phenylalanine, the CDR3 is 16 amino acids long. This entry keeps only the CDR3 DNA: 48 bases, framed from base 1. CDR1 and CDR2, per the germline V gene, are KGHSH and LQKENI. These data are taken from a study of T cells after somatic rescue of genetic block (dated by TCRdb to the early 2020s). About the full investigation: What the study looked at was long-term robustness, specifically in a T-cell system that came about through somatic rescue of a genetic block in T-cell development.

The library came from the immunoSEQ multiplex PCR assay. TCRdb's version of the immuneACCESS table is confined to in-frame rearrangements and falls short of the full clone set. An unresolved V gene accounts for under half of the shortfall where checked; the remainder is of unknown origin. The sample table lists approximately 11,000 clones, approximately 79% of them with a count of one. Approximately 20% of the sample is taken by the ten largest. The clonotype originates from a boy between 5 and 17 years old. Sequencing was carried out using peripheral blood mononuclear cells (PBMCs). The rearrangement joined TRBV18 to TRBJ1-5, and TRBD1 may be the D gene, going by 5 matching bases. The CDR3 in this case is CASSPSTGQSNQPQHF. Here is the DNA: TGTGCCAGCTCCCCCTCCACGGGGCAGTCCAATCAGCCCCAGCATTTT. The full variable domain, with segments outside the CDR3 supplied by the reference TRBV18 and TRBJ1-5 proteins, appears as NAGVMQNPRHLVRRRGQEARLRCSPMKGHSHVYWYRQLPEEGLKFMVYLQKENIIDESGMPKERFSAEFPKEGPSILRIQQVVRGDSAAYFCASSPSTGQSNQPQHFGDGTRLSIL.